The clone carrying this T cell receptor (beta chain) was observed once. This specimen comes from a study of blood T cell repertoires in COVID-19. Across the study: Collection of acute and convalescent COVID-19 samples took place in the United States, Italy and Spain. In each case, the material was cDNA or gDNA derived from T cells, B-cell-depleted T cells, or PBMCs.

Authors' processing steps: Amplification from reference gene primers served as the basis for estimated nucleated cell counts. Measured with immunoSEQ multiplex PCR; TCRdb has only the in-frame clones, and not every one. Clonal size and the V and J genes are those of that table, whereas D and trimming came from the DNA. Counted here are about 260,000 clones, more than 85% occurring once; the ten biggest clones make up less than 4.5%. The sample was peripheral blood. The receptor comes from a man aged 18-30 years with active or convalescent COVID-19.

For the CDR3, the DNA is TGTGCCTGCTCGCGGGGAACGAACACTGAAGCTTTCTTT. It specifies CACSRGTNTEAFF. V usage is TRBV13 and J usage is TRBJ1-1; unclear D gene. CDR1 is PRHDT, CDR2 FYEKMQ, per germline (reference sequence). The CDR3 is 13 residues long. V lost 11 bases to trimming and J lost 1 base, with 14 bases between them.